This TCR beta chain was retrieved from a study of blood T cells in healthy people across ages. A second PCR of roughly 7 to 11 cycles used a sample-barcoded 5' primer and a J-beta primer mix. TCRdb re-called the 5' RACE reads through MiXCR, storing one row per CDR3 protein. This sample has about 1.8 million distinct CDR3 sequences, with around half found just once. V gave up 0 bases and J gave up 1 base; unmatched junction bases: 3. Germline V gene lookup returns CDR1 SGHAT and CDR2 FQNNGV. There are 16 residues in the CDR3. The chain combines TRBV11-2 with TRBJ2-3; 8 nucleotides match TRBD1. Sequenced material: blood. This TCR was recovered from a woman aged 40-49 years in good health. Written as DNA, the CDR3 is TGTGCCAGCAGCTTAGATTCACAGGGGGGCACAGATACGCAGTATTTT. It specifies CASSLDSQGGTDTQYF.